The text below deals with one TCR beta chain. As yet, its antigen is unknown. The data stem from a study of neurological immune-mediated disorders. There are 14 residues in the CDR3. Trimming stripped 5 bases from V and 0 bases from J, with 11 bases between. From germline, CDR1 is DFQATT and CDR2 SNEGSKA (reference sequence). One entry per CDR3 protein, called by TCRdb with MiXCR from the 5' RACE reads. The sample includes 50,000 to 80,000 distinct CDR3 sequences, about 4.9% of them seen just once. Study-level points and caveats: In HTLV-1-associated myelopathy, TCR clonal expansion was greatest, whereas multiple sclerosis had the least, falling below healthy controls.

V and J are TRBV20-1 and TRBJ1-5; TRBD1 is a possible D gene (5 bases). This TCR derives from a man aged 25 to 45 with multiple sclerosis. Source material: PBMCs. The chain's CDR3 is CSAGPGDSNQPQHF. DNA for the CDR3: TGCAGTGCTGGACCGGGGGATAGCAATCAGCCCCAGCATTTT.